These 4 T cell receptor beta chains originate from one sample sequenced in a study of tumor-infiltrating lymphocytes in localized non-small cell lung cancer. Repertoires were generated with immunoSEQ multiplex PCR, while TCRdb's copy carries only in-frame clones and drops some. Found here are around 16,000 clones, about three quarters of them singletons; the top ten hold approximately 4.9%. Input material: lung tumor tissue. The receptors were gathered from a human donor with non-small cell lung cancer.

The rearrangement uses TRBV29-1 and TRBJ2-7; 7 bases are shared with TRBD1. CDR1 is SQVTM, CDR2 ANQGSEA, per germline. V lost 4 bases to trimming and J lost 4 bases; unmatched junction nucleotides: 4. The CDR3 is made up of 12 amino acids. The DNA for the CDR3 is TGCAGCGTTGCTAGGGGGCCTTACGAGCAGTACTTC. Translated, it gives CSVARGPYEQYF.

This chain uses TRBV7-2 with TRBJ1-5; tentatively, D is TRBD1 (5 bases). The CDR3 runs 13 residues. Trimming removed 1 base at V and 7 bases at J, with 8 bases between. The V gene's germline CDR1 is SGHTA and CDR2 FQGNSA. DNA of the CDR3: TGTGCCAGCAGCTTAGTTGAGGGGCAGCCCCAGCATTTT. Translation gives CASSLVEGQPQHF. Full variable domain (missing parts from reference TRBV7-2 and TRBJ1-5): GAGVSQSPSNKVTEKGKDVELRCDPISGHTALYWYRQSLGQGLEFLIYFQGNSAPDKSGLPSDRFSAERTGGSVSTLTIQRTQQEDSAVYLCASSLVEGQPQHFGDGTRLSIL.

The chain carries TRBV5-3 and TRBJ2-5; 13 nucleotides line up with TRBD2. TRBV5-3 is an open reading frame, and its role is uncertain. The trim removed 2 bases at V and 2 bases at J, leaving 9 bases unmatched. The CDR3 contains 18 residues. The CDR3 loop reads CARSFPVTSGGTQETQYF. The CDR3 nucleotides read TGTGCCAGAAGCTTCCCGGTGACTAGCGGGGGGACGCAAGAGACCCAGTACTTC.

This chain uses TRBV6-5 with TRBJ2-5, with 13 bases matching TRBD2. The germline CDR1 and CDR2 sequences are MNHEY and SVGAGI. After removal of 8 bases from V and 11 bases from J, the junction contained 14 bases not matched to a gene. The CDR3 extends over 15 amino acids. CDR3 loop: CASGLSGTSGVKQYF. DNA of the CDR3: TGTGCCAGCGGTTTAAGTGGGACTAGCGGGGTTAAGCAGTACTTC.